What follows are 23 T cell receptor beta chains derived from one specimen sequenced in a study of glioma-infiltrating T cells after dendritic cell vaccination. Here immunoSEQ multiplex PCR was the method, and the copy in TCRdb shows in-frame clones only, minus some. The repertoire holds about 49,000 clones, with 85% as singletons. The input for sequencing was blood, taken before dendritic cell vaccination. These receptors were collected from a human donor with glioblastoma.

The chain links TRBV6-1 to TRBJ2-7; 8 nucleotides agree with TRBD1. V lost 6 bases to trimming and J lost 3 bases; unmatched junction nucleotides: 10. Germline-derived CDR1 and CDR2 are MNHNS and SASEGT. The CDR3 spans 15 residues. CDR3 region: CASSESGQGYYEQYF. DNA for the CDR3: TGTGCCAGCAGCGAAAGCGGACAGGGCTACTACGAGCAGTACTTC.

V usage is TRBV7-2 and J usage is TRBJ2-3, with 9 bases that match TRBD2. Germline V lookup: CDR1 SGHTA, CDR2 FQGNSA. CDR3 size: 14 residues. After removal of 5 bases from V and 5 bases from J, the junction contained 5 bases not matched to a gene. CDR3 loop: CASSRRGGRDTQYF. Here the CDR3 DNA reads TGTGCCAGCAGCAGGCGGGGGGGCCGAGATACGCAGTATTTT.

The chain recombines TRBV2 with TRBJ2-2; 7 bases line up with TRBD1. The CDR3 is made up of 14 amino acids. Germline V gives CDR1 SNHLY, CDR2 FYNNEI. Losses at the gene ends were 8 bases for V and 2 bases for J; bases not matched to a gene: 5. The CDR3 loop is CASLTGANTGELFF. The CDR3 nucleotides read TGTGCCAGCTTAACAGGGGCTAACACCGGGGAGCTGTTTTTT.

The V and J genes are TRBV4-1 and TRBJ1-5; TRBD1 agrees at 8 bases. V shed 0 bases, J shed 4 bases, and the junction held 8 bases outside the gene matches. This CDR3 contains 17 residues. Looked up from germline, CDR1 is MGHRA and CDR2 is YSYEKL. The CDR3 loop reads CASSQDWSGGRNQPQHF. The CDR3 nucleotides are TGCGCCAGCAGCCAAGATTGGTCAGGGGGCAGGAATCAGCCCCAGCATTTT.

This clone has just a few counts. The chain combines TRBV7-8 with TRBJ1-4; 7 nucleotides match TRBD1. The germline V gene has CDR1 SGHVS and CDR2 FQNEAQ. The CDR3 is made up of 16 amino acids. V dropped 5 bases and J dropped 4; count of bases not matched to a gene: 10. The CDR3, as DNA: TGTGCCAGCAGCCGAACAGGGGCCGCGGGTAATGAAAAACTGTTTTTT. Its translation: CASSRTGAAGNEKLFF.

The chain joins TRBV7-6 to TRBJ1-3; D gene uncertain. V gave up 4 bases and J gave up 0 bases, with 10 bases separating them. The length of the CDR3 is 15 residues. CDR1 is SGHVS, CDR2 FNYEAQ, per germline. CDR3 DNA: TGTGCCAGCAGCTCCTACGCGGACTCTGGAAACACCATATATTTT. Translated: CASSSYADSGNTIYF.

This sequence joins TRBV4-3 and TRBJ1-2; D remains unclear. The CDR3 sequence is 14 residues long. CDR1 and CDR2 from the germline V gene are LGHNA and YSLEER. The V gene lost 4 bases and the J gene lost 3 bases, with 12 bases spanning the gap. The CDR3 DNA follows: TGCGCCAGCAGCCCCACCGACACCGACTATGGCTACACCTTC. Its protein is CASSPTDTDYGYTF.

The chain couples TRBV18 to TRBJ1-1; D is uncertain. The CDR3 has 14 residues. The V end lost 0 bases, the J end lost 4 bases, and 9 bases lay between the germline ends. CDR1 and CDR2 from the germline V gene are KGHSH and LQKENI. CDR3 loop: CASSPPLGSTEAFF. The CDR3 nucleotides are TGTGCCAGCTCACCACCGTTGGGGAGCACTGAAGCTTTCTTT.

The V gene is TRBV4-2, the J gene TRBJ1-2; 9 bases are shared with TRBD1. Germline CDR1 and CDR2: LGHNA and YNFKEQ. V shed 3 bases, J shed 4 bases, and the junction held 6 bases outside the gene matches. The CDR3 spans 15 residues. CDR3 nucleotides: TGTGCCAGCAGCCAGTCGGGACAGGGACTCTATGGCTACACCTTC. Protein: CASSQSGQGLYGYTF.

The chain couples TRBV20-1 to TRBJ1-1; a possible D gene is TRBD1 (5 bases). The germline V gene encodes CDR1 DFQATT and CDR2 SNEGSKA (reference sequence). V gave up 8 bases and J gave up 4 bases, with 8 bases separating them. The CDR3 covers 10 residues. This CDR3 is CSRGGTEAFF. The CDR3 region has the DNA TGCAGTCGGGGGGGCACTGAAGCTTTCTTT.

The rearrangement uses TRBV7-9 and TRBJ1-2; 7 nucleotides line up with TRBD1. The CDR3 has 13 residues. With V trimmed by 8 bases and J by 4 bases, 7 bases remained unmatched. CDR1 is SEHNR, CDR2 FQNEAQ, per germline (reference sequence). The CDR3 nucleotides read TGTGCCAGCGGGACAGAGGGCCTCTATGGCTACACCTTC. It is translated as CASGTEGLYGYTF.

J is TRBJ2-2 and V is TRBV5-1; 7 bases are a match to TRBD2. The junction had 7 bases not matched to a gene; V was cut back by 7 bases and J by 1 base. Per the germline V gene, CDR1 is SGHRS and CDR2 is YFSETQ. The CDR3 spans 15 residues. The CDR3 spells CASSTGGLNTGELFF. DNA for the CDR3: TGCGCCAGCTCAACGGGAGGACTGAACACCGGGGAGCTGTTTTTT.

The J gene is TRBJ1-1, the V gene TRBV27; 9 bases align to TRBD1. The CDR3 extends over 16 amino acids. Germline values: CDR1 MNHEY, CDR2 SMNVEV (reference sequence). The V gene end was trimmed by 2 bases and the J gene end by 3 bases; junction bases not matched to a gene: 7. The CDR3 DNA follows: TGTGCCAGCAGTTTAACCACAGGGGGCTCGTACACTGAAGCTTTCTTT. It yields the protein CASSLTTGGSYTEAFF.

The V and J genes are TRBV10-2 and TRBJ2-3; 9 bases fit TRBD1. V lost 3 bases and J lost 4; bases outside the gene matches: 11. Germline V gene data show CDR1 as WSHSY and CDR2 as SAAADI. The CDR3 consists of 17 residues. CDR3 sequence reads: CASSDRGGGQGPDTQYF. In DNA form, the CDR3 reads TGCGCCAGCAGTGATCGGGGAGGGGGACAGGGCCCAGATACGCAGTATTTT.

The J gene is TRBJ1-1, the V gene TRBV5-5, with 10 bases matching TRBD1. CDR1 and CDR2 from the germline V gene are SGHKS and YYEKEE (reference sequence). The CDR3 loop spans 15 amino acids. The ends lost 0 bases at V and 5 bases at J; junction bases unmatched: 4. The CDR3 bases are TGTGCCAGCAGCTTGGTAGGGACAGGGGTAACTGAAGCTTTCTTT. Translation: CASSLVGTGVTEAFF.

The chain joins TRBV30 to TRBJ2-1; D is perhaps TRBD1 (6 bases). Trimming cost V 5 bases and J 7 bases, with 12 bases left between them. The germline V gene has CDR1 GTSNPN and CDR2 SVGIG (reference sequence). The CDR3 totals 12 residues. DNA for the CDR3: TGTGCCTGGGCCGCAGGGGCGAATGAGCAGTTCTTC. Its translation: CAWAAGANEQFF.

Notes on this clone: The sample carries other DNA sequences with the same CDR3. The chain joins TRBV21-1 to TRBJ1-6; the listed D gene, TRBD1, was not tested against the DNA. TRBV21-1 is marked as a pseudogene. There are 16 residues in the CDR3. CDR3 protein: CASSNQDNPYNSPLHF. As DNA, the CDR3 is TGTGCCAGCAGCAATCAGGACAATCCGTATAATTCCCCCCTCCACTTT.

The genes are TRBV6-6 and TRBJ1-3; D is perhaps TRBD1 (5 bases). Trimming took off 4 bases at V and 1 base at J, with 11 bases between the two ends. The CDR3 is 15 residues long. CDR1 MNHNY and CDR2 SVGAGI come from the germline V gene (reference sequence). The CDR3 coding sequence is TGTGCCAGCAGTTTCGCGGGGGGGTCTGGAAACACCATATATTTT. Protein product: CASSFAGGSGNTIYF.

The rearrangement uses TRBV6-6 and TRBJ1-3, with TRBD1 matching over 9 bases. Germline V gene data show CDR1 as MNHNY and CDR2 as SVGAGI (reference sequence). The CDR3 is 15 amino acids. Germline trimming cut 5 bases from V and 4 bases from J; bases unmatched to any gene: 6. The DNA for the CDR3 is TGTGCCAGCAGTGACCTGGGACAGGGAGGAAACACCATATATTTT. Protein product: CASSDLGQGGNTIYF.

In its sample, this clone was seen once. This chain uses TRBV9 with TRBJ1-2; the match to TRBD1 covers 12 bases. Trimming at V came to 3 bases and at J to 4 bases, leaving 10 bases not matched to a gene. The CDR3 sequence is 17 residues long. Germline V lookup: CDR1 SGDLS, CDR2 YYNGEE. CDR3 sequence: CASSGPGQGAWGYGYTF. CDR3 DNA: TGTGCCAGCAGCGGCCCGGGACAGGGGGCGTGGGGCTATGGCTACACCTTC.

This clone was recorded only once. The rearrangement joins TRBV30 to TRBJ1-5; D gene unclear. From germline, CDR1 is GTSNPN and CDR2 SVGIG (reference sequence). The CDR3 is 13 amino acids. Trimming removed 4 bases from V and 3 bases from J, with 10 bases in between. CDR3 sequence reads: CAWTRGPNQPQHF. CDR3 in DNA: TGTGCCTGGACCCGGGGTCCCAATCAGCCCCAGCATTTT.

The chain combines TRBV5-1 with TRBJ2-3; 9 bases align to TRBD2. V was pared by 0 bases and J by 0 bases, with 8 bases of the junction left unmatched. The CDR3 is 18 residues long. Germline V gene data show CDR1 as SGHRS and CDR2 as YFSETQ. The CDR3 region is CASSLEASGDTSTDTQYF. The CDR3 nucleotides are TGCGCCAGCAGCTTGGAGGCTAGCGGGGACACTAGCACAGATACGCAGTATTTT.

The chain is built from TRBV4-1 and TRBJ2-7; TRBD1 matches at 12 bases. The length of the CDR3 is 17 residues. Losses at the gene ends were 4 bases for V and 6 bases for J; bases not matched to a gene: 13. CDR1 and CDR2 from the germline V gene are MGHRA and YSYEKL. Here the CDR3 reads CASSPPGQGAPFGEQYF. The CDR3 nucleotides are TGCGCCAGCAGCCCACCGGGACAGGGGGCCCCTTTCGGCGAGCAGTACTTC.